The clone carrying this T cell receptor (beta chain) was observed at least ten times. This sample is drawn from a study of T cells in Graves' hyperthyroidism and ophthalmopathy. Study at large: Peripheral blood was obtained at initial diagnosis, preceding any treatment.

Amplified regions were TCR beta CDR3 sequences from RNA transcripts. The HTBI primer set served for first-round RT-PCR of the TCR CDR3. Via MiXCR, TCRdb re-called the multiplex PCR reads, giving one row per CDR3 protein. In the table there are around 340,000 distinct CDR3 sequences, around 20% of which are singletons. The ends were cut back, 0 bases at V and 0 bases at J, with 13 bases in the middle. The CDR3 has 17 residues. Germline-derived CDR1 and CDR2 are SGHKS and YYEKEE (reference sequence). The study left out patients who had uncontrolled infection, other autoimmune disease, pregnancy or lactation. Clinicians diagnosed patients from clinical symptoms, serum thyroxine and TRAb, thyroid ultrasound and orbital computed tomography.

The source is a woman aged 50 to 65 with Graves' hyperthyroidism. Material for sequencing was blood. V usage is TRBV5-5 and J usage is TRBJ1-3; maybe TRBD1 (6 bases). CDR3 residues: CASSLGTGSHSGNTIYF. The CDR3 DNA follows: TGTGCCAGCAGCTTGGGAACAGGGTCCCACTCTGGAAACACCATATATTTT.